Presented here are 26 T cell receptor beta chains from one specimen sequenced in a study of CD8 T cells in Susac syndrome. RNA in amounts of roughly 0.5 to 1 ug was reverse transcribed with random hexamers. TCRdb reprocessed the immunoSEQ multiplex PCR reads via MiXCR and lists one record per CDR3 protein. The data contain 150,000 to 180,000 distinct CDR3 sequences, 95% of them singletons. The sample was CD4+ T cells from PBMCs. These TCRs come from a human donor with Susac syndrome.

The chain carries TRBV11-2 and TRBJ2-3; D is unclear. CDR1 and CDR2 (germline): SGHAT, FQNNGV. V was clipped by 5 bases and J by 0 bases, with 12 bases between them. The CDR3 is 15 residues long. The DNA for the CDR3 is TGTGCCAGCAGCATCAGTTGGGCTAGCACAGATACGCAGTATTTT. Its translation: CASSISWASTDTQYF.

This chain joins TRBV2 and TRBJ1-2, with D tentatively TRBD1 (5 bases). This CDR3 has 14 residues. V dropped 3 bases and J dropped 3 bases, with 11 bases sitting between them. The germline V gene encodes CDR1 SNHLY and CDR2 FYNNEI. CDR3 protein: CASSDPGLDYGYTF. In DNA, the CDR3 is TGTGCCAGCAGTGACCCGGGGCTGGACTATGGCTACACCTTC.

The J gene is TRBJ1-5, the V gene TRBV29-1; no firm D call. This CDR3 comprises 13 residues. Germline loops: CDR1 SQVTM, CDR2 ANQGSEA. Trimming left V 4 bases short and J 2 bases short, with 9 bases between. The CDR3 loop reads CSVGGDGNQPQHF. The DNA for the CDR3 is TGCAGCGTTGGGGGAGATGGCAATCAGCCCCAGCATTTT.

V and J are TRBV29-1 and TRBJ2-1; the D is unclear. This CDR3 comprises 9 residues. Germline V gene lookup returns CDR1 SQVTM and CDR2 ANQGSEA. The V gene lost 3 bases and the J gene lost 9 bases, with 3 bases spanning the gap. As DNA, the CDR3 is TGCAGCGTTGACAGTGAGCAGTTCTTC. Translated, it gives CSVDSEQFF.

J is TRBJ1-2 and V is TRBV29-1; weak D call: TRBD1 (5 bases). Germline-derived CDR1 and CDR2 are SQVTM and ANQGSEA. The length of the CDR3 is 14 residues. Trimming shortened V by 7 bases and J by 8 bases, and 23 bases separated the two germline ends. DNA for the CDR3: TGCAGCGGAGGGACGGACCGACCCGTAATGGGCTACACCTTC. This gives the protein CSGGTDRPVMGYTF. The full variable domain, its missing parts supplied by reference TRBV29-1 and TRBJ1-2, is SAVISQKPSRDICQRGTSLTIQCQVDSQVTMMFWYRQQPGQSLTLIATANQGSEATYESGFVIDKFPISRPNLTFSTLTVSNMSPEDSSIYLCSGGTDRPVMGYTFGSGTRLTVV.

The chain carries TRBV13 and TRBJ2-7; D is perhaps TRBD1 or TRBD2 (5 bases each). V dropped 5 bases and J dropped 0 bases, with 17 bases sitting between them. The CDR3 extends over 16 amino acids. From germline, CDR1 is PRHDT and CDR2 FYEKMQ (reference sequence). CDR3 in amino acids: CASSRLTSGSSYEQYF. The CDR3 coding sequence is TGTGCCAGCAGCCGCCTTACCTCAGGGAGCTCCTACGAGCAGTACTTC.

This chain uses TRBV2 with TRBJ2-5; 9 nucleotides align to TRBD2. V shed 7 bases, J shed 5 bases, and the junction held 11 bases outside the gene matches. The CDR3 runs to 15 residues. Germline CDR1 is SNHLY and CDR2 is FYNNEI. CDR3 coding DNA: TGTGCCAGCATCTTGCGGGGGGGCCTCTCTGAGACCCAGTACTTC. It translates to CASILRGGLSETQYF.

This sequence joins TRBV19 and TRBJ2-5, with a weak D call TRBD2 (6 bases). In germline, CDR1 is LNHDA, CDR2 SQIVND (reference sequence). CDR3 length equals 13 residues. With 9 bases removed from V and 5 bases from J, the gap between germline ends came to 16 bases. The CDR3 loop reads CASSDPGGETQYF. Here the CDR3 DNA reads TGTGCCAGCTCGGACCCAGGAGGGGAGACCCAGTACTTC.

The V and J genes are TRBV29-1 and TRBJ2-3, with 8 bases identical to TRBD2. V was clipped by 5 bases and J by 3 bases; unmatched bases: 10. The CDR3 length is 15 residues. Germline values: CDR1 SQVTM, CDR2 ANQGSEA. For the CDR3, the DNA is TGCAGCGTTCCCCCGGGACTAGTAGTTACAGATACGCAGTATTTT. It yields the protein CSVPPGLVVTDTQYF.

V and J are TRBV29-1 and TRBJ1-2; perhaps TRBD1 as D (6 bases). The CDR3 extends over 16 amino acids. Trimming took off 0 bases at V and 7 bases at J, with 21 bases between the two ends. Germline V gene lookup returns CDR1 SQVTM and CDR2 ANQGSEA. Here the CDR3 DNA reads TGCAGCGTTGAAGACCGTCCACGGACAGACAAATCTGGCTACACCTTC. It translates to CSVEDRPRTDKSGYTF. The full variable domain, completed using reference TRBV29-1 and TRBJ1-2, is SAVISQKPSRDICQRGTSLTIQCQVDSQVTMMFWYRQQPGQSLTLIATANQGSEATYESGFVIDKFPISRPNLTFSTLTVSNMSPEDSSIYLCSVEDRPRTDKSGYTFGSGTRLTVV.

This clonotype was detected only once. This chain links TRBV7-6 with TRBJ1-1; D remains unclear. The CDR3 extends over 15 amino acids. Per germline, CDR1 SGHVS and CDR2 FNYEAQ. Trimming left V 4 bases short and J 1 base short, with 13 bases between. The CDR3 nucleotides are TGTGCCAGCAGCTCCACTCCACAACGGAACACTGAAGCTTTCTTT. This codes for CASSSTPQRNTEAFF.

The rearrangement joins TRBV15 to TRBJ1-2; TRBD1 matches 10 bases. The CDR3 contains 17 residues. Trimming removed 1 base from V and 4 bases from J; junction bases left unmatched: 9. Germline CDR1 LNHNV, CDR2 YYDKDF (reference sequence). Here the CDR3 DNA reads TGTGCCACCAGCAGAGGCGGGGGACAGGGGACCCCCTATGGCTACACCTTC. Residues: CATSRGGGQGTPYGYTF.

This clonotype has only one observation. V gene TRBV29-1 combines with J gene TRBJ2-5; TRBD1 agrees at 8 bases. V shed 4 bases and J 6 bases; nucleotides not matched to a gene: 7. The CDR3 sequence is 13 residues long. Germline V gives CDR1 SQVTM, CDR2 ANQGSEA. The CDR3 sequence: CSVVRTGRQTQYF. As DNA, the CDR3 is TGCAGCGTTGTAAGGACAGGGAGACAGACCCAGTACTTC.

The chain combines TRBV7-8 with TRBJ2-3, with 7 nucleotides matching TRBD1. V dropped 4 bases and J dropped 4; count of bases not matched to a gene: 5. CDR1 is SGHVS and CDR2 is FQNEAQ in the germline V gene. The CDR3 runs 14 residues. CDR3 protein: CASSSGTAADTQYF. The CDR3 nucleotides read TGTGCCAGCAGCTCCGGGACAGCGGCAGATACGCAGTATTTT.

This CDR3 reads CASSRTSQETQYF. The DNA for the CDR3 is TGTGCCAGCTCACGGACGTCGCAAGAGACCCAGTACTTC. This chain connects TRBV18 to TRBJ2-5; D remains unclear. CDR1 and CDR2 from the germline V gene are KGHSH and LQKENI. V dropped 4 bases and J dropped 2 bases, with 8 bases sitting between them. This CDR3 is 13 amino acids long.

This clonotype was seen once. This chain uses TRBV7-2 with TRBJ2-3, with a possible D match to TRBD2 (7 bases). This CDR3 is built from 15 residues. From germline, CDR1 is SGHTA and CDR2 FQGNSA. Trimming pared 7 bases from V and 4 bases from J, leaving 18 bases between. The CDR3, as DNA: TGTGCCAGCACGCTCGGGGGGCACTCCTCAGATACGCAGTATTTT. Amino acids: CASTLGGHSSDTQYF.

The chain employs TRBV11-2 and TRBJ2-5; tentatively, D is TRBD1 or TRBD2 (5 bases each). Trimming took 1 base from V and 5 from J, leaving 11 bases between them. The germline gives CDR1 SGHAT, CDR2 FQNNGV. The CDR3 totals 14 residues. CDR3 sequence: CASSLVGEWETQYF. The DNA for the CDR3 is TGTGCCAGCAGCTTAGTGGGGGAATGGGAGACCCAGTACTTC. Filled out from reference TRBV11-2 and TRBJ2-5, the complete variable domain reads EAGVAQSPRYKIIEKRQSVAFWCNPISGHATLYWYQQILGQGPKLLIQFQNNGVVDDSQLPKDRFSAERLKGVDSTLKIQPAKLEDSAVYLCASSLVGEWETQYFGPGTRLLVL.

The rearrangement links TRBV11-2 to TRBJ2-1; TRBD2 agrees at 10 bases. The germline CDR1 and CDR2 sequences are SGHAT and FQNNGV. CDR3 length equals 15 residues. V gave up 0 bases and J gave up 10 bases; unmatched junction bases: 6. CDR3 in amino acids: CASSLDQAGGREQFF. As DNA, the CDR3 is TGTGCCAGCAGCTTAGATCAAGCGGGGGGGCGAGAGCAGTTCTTC.

The V and J genes are TRBV23-1 and TRBJ1-1; a possible D gene is TRBD1 (5 bases). TRBV23-1 is filed as an ORF, its function uncertain. The CDR3 has 13 residues. V was pared by 5 bases and J by 3 bases, with 10 bases between. CDR3 DNA sequence: TGCGCCAGCAGTTCAGGGAGGGACACTGAAGCTTTCTTT. This codes for CASSSGRDTEAFF.

This rearrangement joins TRBV29-1 to TRBJ2-5; D call uncertain. The V gene lost 5 bases and the J gene lost 1 base, with 8 bases spanning the gap. CDR1 SQVTM and CDR2 ANQGSEA come from the germline V gene. This CDR3 spans 12 amino acids. The DNA of the CDR3 is TGCAGCGTTTCAGGACCCCAAGAGACCCAGTACTTC. Translating gives CSVSGPQETQYF.

The rearrangement links TRBV24-1 to TRBJ2-1, with D hard to call. Looked up from germline, CDR1 is KGHDR and CDR2 is SFDVKD. This CDR3 is 12 amino acids long. Trimming removed 1 base from V and 10 bases from J, with 7 bases in between. CDR3 DNA sequence: TGTGCCACCAGTGATTTAGGGAACGAGCAGTTCTTC. Amino acid sequence: CATSDLGNEQFF.

The V gene is TRBV2, the J gene TRBJ1-1, with TRBD1 as a possible D gene (5 bases). V was pared by 1 base and J by 1 base, with 7 bases between. Germline values: CDR1 SNHLY, CDR2 FYNNEI. The CDR3 is 14 residues long. The CDR3 protein is CASSEVGGNTEAFF. The CDR3 DNA reads TGTGCCAGCAGTGAAGTGGGGGGGAACACTGAAGCTTTCTTT.

The V call is TRBV5-1, the J call TRBJ1-5; the D gene is possibly TRBD1 (6 bases). The CDR3 has 13 amino acids. From germline, CDR1 is SGHRS and CDR2 YFSETQ. V dropped 4 bases and J dropped 3 bases, with 8 bases sitting between them. For the CDR3, the DNA is TGCGCCAGCAGCAGGACAGTCAATCAGCCCCAGCATTTT. It is translated as CASSRTVNQPQHF.

V and J are TRBV20-1 and TRBJ2-5; 7 nucleotides agree with TRBD1. The CDR3 has 14 amino acids. J lost 5 bases, V lost 1 base, and 7 bases had no gene match. The germline V gene encodes CDR1 DFQATT and CDR2 SNEGSKA (reference sequence). Written as DNA, the CDR3 is TGCAGTGCTAGAGGCGAGGGGGCGAGGGAGACCCAGTACTTC. It codes for CSARGEGARETQYF.

V gene TRBV25-1 combines with J gene TRBJ2-1, with TRBD1 identical over 7 bases. This CDR3 comprises 12 residues. Germline trimming cut 10 bases from V and 6 bases from J; bases unmatched to any gene: 6. In germline, CDR1 is MGHDK, CDR2 SYGVNS. This CDR3 is CATRTGANEQFF. CDR3 nucleotide sequence: TGTGCCACAAGGACAGGCGCCAATGAGCAGTTCTTC.

This chain links TRBV18 with TRBJ1-1; possible D gene TRBD1, 6 bases. This CDR3 contains 14 residues. V was trimmed by 6 bases and J by 1 base, leaving 12 bases between them. The V gene's germline CDR1 is KGHSH and CDR2 LQKENI. The CDR3 sequence is CASSPKGGNTEAFF. CDR3 nucleotide sequence: TGTGCCAGCTCTCCCAAAGGGGGGAACACTGAAGCTTTCTTT.